A single sample gave rise to the 12 T cell receptor beta chains below, sequenced in a study of PD-1 blockade in classical Hodgkin lymphoma. Brentuximab vedotin exposure varied among the patients, all of whom had relapsed after autologous stem cell transplantation. TCRdb keeps only in-frame clones here, not all; method: immunoSEQ multiplex PCR. This table has some 16,000 clones, roughly 87% appearing once. The sample here was peripheral blood mononuclear cells (PBMCs), taken before the second cycle of nivolumab. These receptors all come from a human donor with classical Hodgkin lymphoma.

With regard to this clone: Only one base separates this from a far larger clonotype, so it likely reflects a read error. The V gene is TRBV4-2, the J gene TRBJ1-2; D call uncertain. The length of the CDR3 is 14 residues. CDR1 LGHNA and CDR2 YNFKEQ come from the germline V gene. The V end lost 1 base, the J end lost 3 bases, and 9 bases lay between the germline ends. The CDR3 loop reads CASSQVGEDYGYTF. CDR3 nucleotide sequence: TGTGCCAGCAGCCAAGTTGGGGAAGACTATGGCTACACCTTC.

The rearrangement uses TRBV4-3 and TRBJ1-1; no reliable D call. The CDR3 is 16 residues long. Germline V CDR1 and CDR2: LGHNA, YSLEER. Trimming pared 0 bases from V and 0 bases from J, leaving 11 bases between. CDR3 in amino acids: CASSQDITSVNTEAFF. CDR3 DNA sequence: TGCGCCAGCAGCCAAGATATCACTAGCGTGAACACTGAAGCTTTCTTT.

In its sample, this clone was seen once. The chain carries TRBV7-9 and TRBJ2-1, with D unclear. Trimming left V 4 bases short and J 7 bases short, with 11 bases between. Germline values: CDR1 SEHNR, CDR2 FQNEAQ (reference sequence). The CDR3 runs to 13 residues. CDR3 residues: CASSSVSRNEQFF. CDR3 coding DNA: TGTGCCAGCAGCTCCGTTTCGAGGAATGAGCAGTTCTTC.

The V call is TRBV29-1, the J call TRBJ2-2, with unresolved D. V lost 4 bases and J 2 bases, leaving 14 bases between the germline ends. In germline, CDR1 is SQVTM, CDR2 ANQGSEA. CDR3 length equals 15 residues. DNA of the CDR3: TGCAGCGTTGGTCCCGACTCAAGAAACACCGGGGAGCTGTTTTTT. This translates into CSVGPDSRNTGELFF.

The rearrangement joins TRBV6-5 to TRBJ2-1; TRBD2 matches 9 bases. V lost 6 bases and J lost 4; bases outside the gene matches: 7. Germline CDR1 and CDR2: MNHEY and SVGAGI. The CDR3 loop spans 15 amino acids. CDR3 protein: CASRPGAGGYNEQFF. The CDR3 DNA sequence: TGTGCCAGCAGACCCGGCGCGGGGGGGTACAATGAGCAGTTCTTC.

The gene calls are TRBV6-1 and TRBJ1-1; TRBD1 is a possible D gene (5 bases). V lost 7 bases and J lost 1, with 7 bases in between. CDR3 size: 12 residues. Germline V CDR1 and CDR2: MNHNS, SASEGT. The chain's CDR3 is CASTRENTEAFF. In nucleotides, the CDR3 is TGTGCCAGCACCAGGGAGAACACTGAAGCTTTCTTT.

This clone was seen a handful of times. V usage is TRBV6-5 and J usage is TRBJ1-2; TRBD1 is a possible D gene (6 bases). Trimming removed 4 bases from V and 5 bases from J, with 14 bases in between. There are 14 residues in the CDR3. Germline loops: CDR1 MNHEY, CDR2 SVGAGI. The CDR3: CASSSGGPGYGYTF. DNA of the CDR3: TGTGCCAGCAGTTCTGGGGGGCCGGGATATGGCTACACCTTC.

The V gene is TRBV7-6, the J gene TRBJ1-1; 8 nucleotides align to TRBD1. The V segment lost 4 bases and the J segment 0 bases; nucleotides outside the gene matches: 7. The CDR3 totals 16 residues. Germline values: CDR1 SGHVS, CDR2 FNYEAQ. The CDR3 sequence is CASSSDREDLNTEAFF. The CDR3 bases are TGTGCCAGCAGCTCGGACAGGGAAGATTTGAACACTGAAGCTTTCTTT.

V usage is TRBV5-4 and J usage is TRBJ2-1; D gene uncertain. V was shortened by 2 bases and J by 1 base, with 10 bases between the two germline ends. The CDR3 runs 15 residues. Germline values: CDR1 SGHNT, CDR2 YYREEE (reference sequence). For the CDR3, the DNA is TGTGCCAGCAGCTTAGTACCCTTATCCTACAATGAGCAGTTCTTC. This codes for CASSLVPLSYNEQFF.

The chain combines TRBV7-9 with TRBJ2-3; D not resolved. Trimming left V 4 bases short and J 4 bases short, with 9 bases between. The germline V gene has CDR1 SEHNR and CDR2 FQNEAQ (reference sequence). The length of the CDR3 is 13 residues. The CDR3 nucleotides are TGTGCCAGCAGCTCACAAGGAGCAGATACGCAGTATTTT. This sequence encodes CASSSQGADTQYF.

V and J are TRBV5-1 and TRBJ2-7, with 8 bases fitting TRBD1. The CDR3 contains 15 residues. V dropped 1 base and J dropped 5; count of bases not matched to a gene: 8. CDR1 is SGHRS and CDR2 is YFSETQ in the germline V gene. The CDR3 DNA sequence: TGCGCCAGCAGCTTGAGAATGACAGGGGAACACGAGCAGTACTTC. Translated: CASSLRMTGEHEQYF.

J is TRBJ2-3 and V is TRBV14; D is ambiguous. The length of the CDR3 is 14 residues. Deletions cut 1 base from V and 2 bases from J, with 7 bases between. Germline lookup yields CDR1 SGHDN and CDR2 FVKESK. CDR3 sequence (DNA): TGTGCCAGCAGCCAAGTGGGTACCACAGATACGCAGTATTTT. It is translated as CASSQVGTTDTQYF.